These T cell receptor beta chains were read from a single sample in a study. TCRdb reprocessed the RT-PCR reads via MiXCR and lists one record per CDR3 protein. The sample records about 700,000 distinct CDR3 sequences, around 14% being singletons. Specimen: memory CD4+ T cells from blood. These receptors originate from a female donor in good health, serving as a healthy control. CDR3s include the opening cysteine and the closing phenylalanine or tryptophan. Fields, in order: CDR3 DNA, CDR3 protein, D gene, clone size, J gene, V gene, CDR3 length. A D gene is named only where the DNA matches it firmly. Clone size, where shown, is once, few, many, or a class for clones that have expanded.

TGTGCCAGCAGCGCCTCGGACAGGGGATATGGGTACACTGAAGCTTTCTTT,CASSASDRGYGYTEAFF,TRBD1,NA,TRBJ1-1,TRBV25-1,17
TGCAGCTTCCGCGGGACAGGTGTCACCGGGGAGCTGTTTTTT,CSFRGTGVTGELFF,TRBD1,many,TRBJ2-2,TRBV29-1,14
TGTGCCAGCAGCCTTAGCGGGGGCTCCTACAATGAGCAGTTCTTC,CASSLSGGSYNEQFF,TRBD2,many,TRBJ2-1,TRBV7-2,15
TGCGCCAGTAGGTTGGGACAGGGGAACGAGCAGTACTTC,CASRLGQGNEQYF,TRBD1,NA,TRBJ2-7,TRBV5-1,13
TGTGCCACCAGCAGTTGGGGATCGGAGACCCAGTACTTC,CATSSWGSETQYF,NA,many,TRBJ2-5,TRBV15,13
TGCAGTGCTCCGGTCTGGGACAGTAACACCGGGGAGCTGTTTTTT,CSAPVWDSNTGELFF,TRBD1,few,TRBJ2-2,TRBV20-1,15
TGCGCCAGCAGTCCTCGGGCGACAGACTACACTGAAGCTTTCTTT,CASSPRATDYTEAFF,NA,NA,TRBJ1-1,TRBV23-1,15
TGTGCCAGCACCCGGCTGAACACTGAAGCTTTCTTT,CASTRLNTEAFF,NA,NA,TRBJ1-1,TRBV6-1,12
TGTGCTAGCAGCTTAGCGTCAGGAGCCGGGGAGCTGTTTTTT,CASSLASGAGELFF,NA,NA,TRBJ2-2,TRBV7-7,14
TGTGCCAGCAGATCAAACAGGGCCCGGGTAACGGCCCAGCATTTT,CASRSNRARVTAQHF,NA,NA,TRBJ1-5,TRBV12-3/TRBV12-4,15
TGCGCCAGCAGCTGGGGGACGGGGCCTCACACTGAAGCTTTCTTT,CASSWGTGPHTEAFF,NA,NA,TRBJ1-1,TRBV5-1,15
TGTGCCAGCAGTAGAACCATGCGGGCCAACGTCCTGACTTTC,CASSRTMRANVLTF,NA,many,TRBJ2-6,TRBV6-5,14
TGCGCCAGCAGCTTGGTGGCAGGGAGTACTGAAGCTTTCTTT,CASSLVAGSTEAFF,NA,many,TRBJ1-1,TRBV5-1,14
TGCAGCGTTGCGGAACCTAGCACAGATACGCAGTATTTT,CSVAEPSTDTQYF,NA,many,TRBJ2-3,TRBV29-1,13
TGCAGTGCTAGAGTCGCCGATGGGACAGGGAAAAACATTCAGTACTTC,CSARVADGTGKNIQYF,TRBD1,few,TRBJ2-4,TRBV20-1,16
TGTGCCAGCAGTCCCTTGACAGGGCCAAGCAATCAGCCCCAGCATTTT,CASSPLTGPSNQPQHF,TRBD1,few,TRBJ1-5,TRBV6-5,16
TGTGCCAGCAGGGGGGACAGGAGCTCCTACAATGAGCAGTTCTTC,CASRGDRSSYNEQFF,TRBD1,once,TRBJ2-1,TRBV25-1,15
TGCAGTGCTGAACAGGGGGCGAGAGGCTACACCTTC,CSAEQGARGYTF,TRBD1,NA,TRBJ1-2,TRBV20-1,12
TGTGCCAGCAGCTTACAGGTGGGACTAGCGGACAATGAGCAGTTCTTC,CASSLQVGLADNEQFF,TRBD2,NA,TRBJ2-1,TRBV7-2,16
TGCAGTGCTAGACTTCTAGCGGCGTACGAGCAGTACTTC,CSARLLAAYEQYF,TRBD2,few,TRBJ2-7,TRBV20-1,13
TGTGCCACGGAGGAGGGGAGCACAGATACGCAGTATTTT,CATEEGSTDTQYF,NA,many,TRBJ2-3,TRBV10-3,13
TGCAGCGTTGGCAATCAGCCCCAGCATTTT,CSVGNQPQHF,NA,few,TRBJ1-5,TRBV29-1,10
TGTGCCAGCAGTACCGGGACTAGCGGGAGGGCCTGGGAGACCCAGTACTTC,CASSTGTSGRAWETQYF,TRBD2,many,TRBJ2-5,TRBV28,17
TGTGCCAGCTCACCACCGTCGACTGGACAAGAGACCCAGTACTTC,CASSPPSTGQETQYF,NA,few,TRBJ2-5,TRBV18,15
TGTGCCTGGAGTGTACGAATGAACACTGAAGCTTTCTTT,CAWSVRMNTEAFF,NA,many,TRBJ1-1,TRBV30,13
TGTGCCATCAGTGAGTCAACAAGGAGCTCCTACGAGCAGTACTTC,CAISESTRSSYEQYF,NA,few,TRBJ2-7,TRBV10-3,15
TGCGCCAGCAGCGAGGGGCCCCCCACAGATACGCAGTATTTT,CASSEGPPTDTQYF,NA,few,TRBJ2-3,TRBV5-1,14
TGCGCCAGCAGCCGCTCAGTCCCCCACGGGACTAGCGGGAGGACGCACCAAGAGACCCAGTACTTC,CASSRSVPHGTSGRTHQETQYF,TRBD2,NA,TRBJ2-5,TRBV4-3,22
TGTGCCACCCGACTATTATATTCACCCCTCCACTTT,CATRLLYSPLHF,NA,NA,TRBJ1-6,TRBV2,12
TGTGCCTGCGGGACGGCACCTTCCTACGAGCAGTACTTC,CACGTAPSYEQYF,NA,few,TRBJ2-7,TRBV30,13
TGTGCCAGCAGTGAAGGGACTAGCGGGAAAAACATTCAGTACTTC,CASSEGTSGKNIQYF,TRBD2,NA,TRBJ2-4,TRBV25-1,15
TGTGCCAGCAGCGCCGCCCGCAGGGTGTCTGGAAACACCATATATTTT,CASSAARRVSGNTIYF,NA,few,TRBJ1-3,TRBV9,16
TGCAGTGCTATCAGCCGCGGGGGGGCTTCCTACAATGAGCAGTTCTTC,CSAISRGGASYNEQFF,TRBD2,NA,TRBJ2-1,TRBV20-1,16